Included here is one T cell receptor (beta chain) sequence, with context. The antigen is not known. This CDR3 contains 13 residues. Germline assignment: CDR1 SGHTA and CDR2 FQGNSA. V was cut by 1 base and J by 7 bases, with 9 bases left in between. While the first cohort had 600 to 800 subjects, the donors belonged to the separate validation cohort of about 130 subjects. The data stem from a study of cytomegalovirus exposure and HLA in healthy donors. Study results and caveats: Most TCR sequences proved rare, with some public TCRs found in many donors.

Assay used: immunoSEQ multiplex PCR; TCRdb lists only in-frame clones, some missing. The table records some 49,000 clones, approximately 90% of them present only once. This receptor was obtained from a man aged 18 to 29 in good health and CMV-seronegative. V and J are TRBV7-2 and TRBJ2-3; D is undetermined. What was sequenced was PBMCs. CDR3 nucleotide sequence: TGTGCCAGCAGCTTAGGCGATTTGAATACGCAGTATTTT. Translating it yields CASSLGDLNTQYF. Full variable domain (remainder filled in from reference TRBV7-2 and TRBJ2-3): GAGVSQSPSNKVTEKGKDVELRCDPISGHTALYWYRQSLGQGLEFLIYFQGNSAPDKSGLPSDRFSAERTGGSVSTLTIQRTQQEDSAVYLCASSLGDLNTQYFGPGTRLTVL.